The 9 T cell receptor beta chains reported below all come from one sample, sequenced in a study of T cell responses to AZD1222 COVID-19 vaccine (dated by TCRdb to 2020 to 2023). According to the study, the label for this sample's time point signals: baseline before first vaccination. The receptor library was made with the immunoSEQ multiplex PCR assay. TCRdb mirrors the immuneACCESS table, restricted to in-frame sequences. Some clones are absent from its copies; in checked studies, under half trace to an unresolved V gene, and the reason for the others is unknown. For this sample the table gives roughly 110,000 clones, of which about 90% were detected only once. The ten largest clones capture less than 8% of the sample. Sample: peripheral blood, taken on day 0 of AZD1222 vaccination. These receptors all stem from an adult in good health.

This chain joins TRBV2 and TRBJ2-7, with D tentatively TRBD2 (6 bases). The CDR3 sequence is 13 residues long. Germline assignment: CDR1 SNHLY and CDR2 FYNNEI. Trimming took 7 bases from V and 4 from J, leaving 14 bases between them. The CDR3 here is CASITRGSYEQYF. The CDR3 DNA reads TGTGCCAGCATTACCCGGGGGTCGTACGAGCAGTACTTC.

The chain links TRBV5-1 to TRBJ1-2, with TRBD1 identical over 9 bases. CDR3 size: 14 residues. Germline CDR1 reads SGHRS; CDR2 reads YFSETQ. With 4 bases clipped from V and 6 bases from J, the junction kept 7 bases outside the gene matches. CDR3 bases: TGCGCCAGCAGCCCTCAAGGGACAGGGAATGGCTACACCTTC. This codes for CASSPQGTGNGYTF.

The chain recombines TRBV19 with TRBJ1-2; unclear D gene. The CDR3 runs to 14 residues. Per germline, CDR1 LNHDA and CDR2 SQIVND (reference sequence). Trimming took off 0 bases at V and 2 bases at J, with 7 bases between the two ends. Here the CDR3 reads CASSIDRGNYGYTF. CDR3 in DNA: TGTGCCAGTAGTATAGATCGGGGAAACTATGGCTACACCTTC.

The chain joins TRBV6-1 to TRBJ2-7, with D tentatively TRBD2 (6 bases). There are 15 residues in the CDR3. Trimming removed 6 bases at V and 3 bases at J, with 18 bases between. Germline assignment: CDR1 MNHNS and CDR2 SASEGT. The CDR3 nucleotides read TGTGCCAGCAGGCCGGGACTTTGGGATGTCTACGAGCAGTACTTC. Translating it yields CASRPGLWDVYEQYF.

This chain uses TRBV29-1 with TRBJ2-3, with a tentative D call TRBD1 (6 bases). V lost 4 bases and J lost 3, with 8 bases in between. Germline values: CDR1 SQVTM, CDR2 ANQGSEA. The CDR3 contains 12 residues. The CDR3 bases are TGCAGCGTTGTACAGGGAACAGATACGCAGTATTTT. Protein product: CSVVQGTDTQYF.

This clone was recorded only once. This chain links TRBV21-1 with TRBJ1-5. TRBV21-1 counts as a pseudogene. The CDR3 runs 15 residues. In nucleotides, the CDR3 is TGTGCCAGCAGCAAAGGAGGGTTCTGCAATCAGCCCCAGCATTTT. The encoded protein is CASSKGGFCNQPQHF.

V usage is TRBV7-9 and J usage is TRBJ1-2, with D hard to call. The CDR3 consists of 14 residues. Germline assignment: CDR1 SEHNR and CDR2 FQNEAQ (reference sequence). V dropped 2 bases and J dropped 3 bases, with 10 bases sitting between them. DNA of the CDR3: TGTGCCAGCAGCTTATATGAACGAGACTATGGCTACACCTTC. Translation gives CASSLYERDYGYTF. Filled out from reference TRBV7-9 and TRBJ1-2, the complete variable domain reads DTGVSQNPRHKITKRGQNVTFRCDPISEHNRLYWYRQTLGQGPEFLTYFQNEAQLEKSRLLSDRFSAERPKGSFSTLEIQRTEQGDSAMYLCASSLYERDYGYTFGSGTRLTVV.

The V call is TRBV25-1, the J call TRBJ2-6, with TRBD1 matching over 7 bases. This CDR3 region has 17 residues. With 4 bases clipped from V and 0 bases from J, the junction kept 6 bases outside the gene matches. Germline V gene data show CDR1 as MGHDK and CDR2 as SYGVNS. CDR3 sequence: CASSGPTGSSGANVLTF. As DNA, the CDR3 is TGTGCCAGCAGTGGACCGACAGGGAGCTCTGGGGCCAACGTCCTGACTTTC.

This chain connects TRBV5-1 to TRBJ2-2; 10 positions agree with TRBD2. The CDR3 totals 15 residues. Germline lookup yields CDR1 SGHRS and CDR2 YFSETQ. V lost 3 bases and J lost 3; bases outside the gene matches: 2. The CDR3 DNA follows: TGCGCCAGCAGCTGGACTAGCGGATACACCGGGGAGCTGTTTTTT. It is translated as CASSWTSGYTGELFF.